This TCR beta chain originates from a study of shared T cell receptors in the human thymus. The data were produced by immunoSEQ multiplex PCR, yet TCRdb's version contains in-frame clones alone and is incomplete. Of 450,000 to 650,000 clones in the sample, around 78% were seen once. This CDR3 comprises 19 residues. The J segment lost 5 bases and the V segment lost 7 bases, leaving 24 bases of the junction unmatched. In germline, CDR1 is SGHRS, CDR2 YFSETQ. This sample was also put to use in a study of human thymus T cells. That publication notes: Each of the donors was a healthy Finnish infant who was undergoing open corrective cardiac surgery for congenital heart defects. Thymic samples were excised during corrective heart operations. Usage of V and J genes appeared biased in thymic and blood repertoires.

This receptor was identified in a boy younger than two with a congenital heart defect. Sequenced sample: thymocytes. The chain recombines TRBV5-1 with TRBJ2-7; 10 bases agree with TRBD2. CDR3 sequence (DNA): TGCGCCAGCCGCCTAATACCCTCCTGGAAGGGACTAGCGACTCACGAGCAGTACTTC. Its translation: CASRLIPSWKGLATHEQYF.